This TCR beta chain was captured in a study of T cells after yellow fever vaccination. V trimming: 7 bases; J trimming: 4 bases; junction bases outside the gene matches: 10. The CDR3 loop spans 15 amino acids. Germline CDR1 is MNHEY and CDR2 is SMNVEV (reference sequence). On this clonotype: Its antigen remains unidentified.

Study-wide results and caveats: It was a weaker secondary response, yet one that peaked faster, at day 5 versus 15.

TCRdb redid the calling of the 5' RACE reads with MiXCR, one entry per CDR3 protein. The data contain 400,000 to 650,000 distinct CDR3 sequences, around a fifth of them singletons. This clonotype was obtained from a man between 18 and 29 years old who received the YFV17D yellow fever vaccine. The chain uses TRBV27 and TRBJ2-3; TRBD2 agrees at 8 bases. Sequenced material: PBMCs, taken approximately 20 days after the first yellow fever vaccination. The CDR3, as DNA: TGTGCCAGCACCCTACTAGCGGCGGGGGCAGATACGCAGTATTTT. Residues: CASTLLAAGADTQYF.